The source of this TCR beta chain is a study of response to subunit inactivated influenza vaccine. Turning to this clonotype: This clone may be a read error of a much larger clone one base away.

One entry per CDR3 protein, called by TCRdb with MiXCR from the RT-PCR reads. In the table there are roughly 760,000 distinct CDR3 sequences, approximately 21% of which are singletons. This sequence originates from a man aged 45 to 65 who received an inactivated influenza vaccine. Sequences were derived from PBMCs from blood, sampled about 5 days after vaccination.

CDR3 region: CASSATTSGGSYNEQFF. The DNA for the CDR3 is TGCGCCAGCAGCGCTACGACTAGCGGGGGGTCCTACAATGAGCAGTTCTTC. The chain uses TRBV5-1 and TRBJ2-1; TRBD2 matches 13 bases. CDR1 is SGHRS and CDR2 is YFSETQ in the germline V gene. With 4 bases clipped from V and 1 base from J, the junction kept 5 bases outside the gene matches. CDR3 length: 17 residues.